Described below is a single T cell receptor beta chain sequence and its context. No antigen is known for it. The data originate from a study of cytotoxic CD8 clonotypes in ibrutinib-treated CLL. Broader study findings: Private clonotypes, not public ones, expanded at ibrutinib response. Before falling back toward baseline at progression, clonality had risen at the time of ibrutinib response.

Profiling relied on immunoSEQ multiplex PCR, and the TCRdb table lists in-frame clones only, not all of them. The sample holds fewer than 25,000 clones, about 72% seen once. In germline, CDR1 is SGHAT, CDR2 FQNNGV. Trimming removed 5 bases at V and 0 bases at J, with 11 bases between. The CDR3 has 15 residues. The sequence was collected from a human donor with chronic lymphocytic leukemia. Source: PBMCs, taken after 24 months of ibrutinib treatment. The chain combines TRBV11-2 with TRBJ2-4; D is possibly TRBD1 (6 bases). CDR3 coding DNA: TGTGCCAGCAGCACCTGGACAGAAGCCAAAAACATTCAGTACTTC. Encoded protein: CASSTWTEAKNIQYF.